Following are 30 T cell receptor beta chains from one sample sequenced in a study of T cells in Graves' hyperthyroidism and ophthalmopathy. RNA transcripts gave rise to amplified TCR beta CDR3 regions. The TCR CDR3 was amplified in a first-round RT-PCR using the HTBI primer set. TCRdb re-analysed the multiplex PCR reads in MiXCR, keeping a single row per CDR3 protein. The sample holds 95,000 to 100,000 distinct CDR3 sequences, about 51% seen once. The sequenced material came from blood. These receptors came from a woman aged 40 to 49 with Graves' hyperthyroidism.

This clonotype has a count of ten or more. The J gene is TRBJ2-5, the V gene TRBV5-1; 7 bases map to TRBD2. Germline V lookup: CDR1 SGHRS, CDR2 YFSETQ. The CDR3 loop spans 16 amino acids. The V segment lost 3 bases and the J segment 2 bases; nucleotides outside the gene matches: 10. CDR3 residues: CASSSIPTGLQETQYF. For the CDR3, the DNA is TGCGCCAGCAGCTCCATACCGACGGGACTACAAGAGACCCAGTACTTC.

The table lists this clonotype with a count of one. The chain links TRBV13 to TRBJ2-7; 11 nucleotides agree with TRBD2. CDR1 PRHDT and CDR2 FYEKMQ come from the germline V gene (reference sequence). The trim removed 4 bases at V and 4 bases at J, leaving 6 bases unmatched. The CDR3 sequence is 15 residues long. CDR3 sequence (DNA): TGTGCCAGCAGCTCCCTTAGCGGGAGGGGTTACGAGCAGTACTTC. This sequence encodes CASSSLSGRGYEQYF.

The rearrangement joins TRBV20-1 to TRBJ1-6; 7 bases fit TRBD1. The CDR3 covers 14 residues. CDR1 is DFQATT and CDR2 is SNEGSKA in the germline V gene (reference sequence). V was pared by 6 bases and J by 0 bases, with 2 bases of the junction left unmatched. The CDR3 DNA reads as TGCAGTGCCGGGACAGTCTCCTATAATTCACCCCTCCACTTT. Amino acids: CSAGTVSYNSPLHF.

This clonotype was seen only a few times. The chain links TRBV20-1 to TRBJ2-3; 10 bases fit TRBD2. Trimming took 5 bases from V and 6 from J; bases not matched to a gene: 8. Germline V gives CDR1 DFQATT, CDR2 SNEGSKA (reference sequence). The CDR3 runs 14 residues. The CDR3 DNA reads TGCAGTGCTGATCTAGCGGGAGCGGATGATACGCAGTATTTT. It yields the protein CSADLAGADDTQYF.

In this sample, this clonotype turned up many times. The chain uses TRBV6-5 and TRBJ1-3, with D uncertain. The CDR3 has 13 residues. Germline V gene lookup returns CDR1 MNHEY and CDR2 SVGAGI. V was clipped by 7 bases and J by 4 bases, with 11 bases between them. CDR3 DNA: TGTGCCAGCAACGCGGGCTACGGAAACACCATATATTTT. It specifies CASNAGYGNTIYF.

This sequence joins TRBV25-1 and TRBJ1-2; TRBD1 might be the D (5 bases). Germline-derived CDR1 and CDR2 are MGHDK and SYGVNS. This CDR3 comprises 12 residues. CDR3 nucleotides: TGTGCTCGCAGGGTTCCCGACTATGGCTACACCTTC. It yields the protein CARRVPDYGYTF.

This chain joins TRBV29-1 and TRBJ2-6, with 9 bases identical to TRBD1. Trimming took 5 bases from V and 11 from J; bases not matched to a gene: 13. Germline values: CDR1 SQVTM, CDR2 ANQGSEA. The CDR3 extends over 15 amino acids. The CDR3 DNA follows: TGCAGCGTTCCCCGGGGGGACAGGGAGCCCTACGTCCTGACTTTC. This encodes CSVPRGDREPYVLTF.

This clonotype was found many times. This chain joins TRBV7-2 and TRBJ2-3; TRBD1 matches at 8 bases. Germline CDR1 SGHTA, CDR2 FQGNSA. The J segment lost 2 bases and the V segment lost 4 bases, leaving 8 bases of the junction unmatched. The CDR3 sequence is 16 residues long. The CDR3 protein is CASSSRDRLNTDTQYF. CDR3 sequence (DNA): TGTGCCAGCAGCTCCCGGGACAGGTTAAACACAGATACGCAGTATTTT.

V is TRBV29-1 and J is TRBJ2-5, with TRBD2 as a possible D gene (5 bases). The V and J ends lost 5 bases and 4 bases respectively, with 14 bases between them. This CDR3 spans 13 amino acids. Germline-derived CDR1 and CDR2 are SQVTM and ANQGSEA. The CDR3 protein is CSVRWLAIETQYF. CDR3 bases: TGCAGCGTTCGTTGGCTAGCCATAGAGACCCAGTACTTC.

This rearrangement joins TRBV7-6 to TRBJ2-6, with a possible D match to TRBD1 (6 bases). The CDR3 runs 15 residues. Looked up from germline, CDR1 is SGHVS and CDR2 is FNYEAQ. V shed 4 bases and J shed 4 bases, with 11 bases lying between them. CDR3 in amino acids: CASSSFGQGANVLTF. Here the CDR3 DNA reads TGTGCCAGCAGCTCATTCGGACAGGGGGCCAACGTCCTGACTTTC.

This clonotype was counted once. V usage is TRBV20-1 and J usage is TRBJ1-5, with a possible D match to TRBD1 (6 bases). The germline gives CDR1 DFQATT, CDR2 SNEGSKA (reference sequence). The CDR3 loop spans 15 amino acids. V shed 0 bases and J shed 14 bases, with 23 bases lying between them. The CDR3 DNA reads TGCAGTGCTAGAGAAAGGGCTTGGGGGCAGGGTTACGAGCATTTT. It translates to CSARERAWGQGYEHF.

This clonotype was counted ten times or more. The V gene is TRBV5-1, the J gene TRBJ2-7; no firm D call. V was cut by 3 bases and J by 0 bases, with 10 bases left in between. The CDR3 loop spans 14 amino acids. CDR1 and CDR2 from the germline V gene are SGHRS and YFSETQ. DNA for the CDR3: TGCGCCAGCAGCTGGAGCCGGATCTCCTACGAGCAGTACTTC. Its protein product is CASSWSRISYEQYF.

This clonotype was recorded at least ten times. The chain joins TRBV6-5 to TRBJ2-7; D unresolved. The CDR3 loop spans 13 amino acids. From germline, CDR1 is MNHEY and CDR2 SVGAGI. With 0 bases removed from V and 3 bases from J, the gap between germline ends came to 6 bases. In DNA, the CDR3 is TGTGCCAGCAGTTACTCCCGGAGCTACGAGCAGTACTTC. It encodes CASSYSRSYEQYF.

Only a few counts were recorded for this clonotype. The rearrangement links TRBV5-1 to TRBJ2-3; no clear D. The CDR3 is made up of 13 amino acids. Germline V gene data show CDR1 as SGHRS and CDR2 as YFSETQ. The germline V and J ends were trimmed by 1 base and 2 bases, with 5 bases remaining between them. Here the CDR3 DNA reads TGCGCCAGCAGCTTGATCTTCACAGATACGCAGTATTTT. It is translated as CASSLIFTDTQYF.

At least ten counts were recorded for this clonotype. The V and J genes are TRBV7-2 and TRBJ2-3; a weak D match, TRBD2 (5 bases). Germline V gene sequence: CDR1 SGHTA, CDR2 FQGNSA. With 5 bases removed from V and 4 bases from J, the gap between germline ends came to 10 bases. This CDR3 comprises 13 residues. The CDR3 nucleotides are TGTGCCAGCAGCGGCGGGCGGCCAGATACGCAGTATTTT. Amino acid sequence: CASSGGRPDTQYF. Using reference TRBV7-2 and TRBJ2-3 for the parts outside the CDR3, the full variable domain is GAGVSQSPSNKVTEKGKDVELRCDPISGHTALYWYRQSLGQGLEFLIYFQGNSAPDKSGLPSDRFSAERTGGSVSTLTIQRTQQEDSAVYLCASSGGRPDTQYFGPGTRLTVL.

This clonotype was seen repeatedly, ten times or more. V gene TRBV5-4 combines with J gene TRBJ2-7; no firm D call. Germline V lookup: CDR1 SGHNT, CDR2 YYREEE (reference sequence). The V gene lost 2 bases and the J gene lost 0 bases, with 9 bases spanning the gap. The CDR3 covers 14 residues. The CDR3 is CASSFIGSSYEQYF. In DNA form, the CDR3 reads TGTGCCAGCAGCTTTATTGGTAGCTCCTACGAGCAGTACTTC.

A note on this clonotype: A read error may explain this, as a much larger clone is one base away. The chain links TRBV6-1 to TRBJ1-1; D is ambiguous. There are 11 residues in the CDR3. The germline CDR1 and CDR2 sequences are MNHNS and SASEGT. The CDR3 coding sequence is TGTGCCAGCAGTCGAAGGACTGAAGCTCTCTTT. This gives the protein CASSRRTEALF.

This clonotype was seen just once. This chain uses TRBV29-1 with TRBJ1-2, with a weak D call TRBD1 (6 bases). Germline lookup yields CDR1 SQVTM and CDR2 ANQGSEA. V shed 6 bases and J shed 7 bases, with 21 bases lying between them. This CDR3 comprises 14 residues. The CDR3 spells CSVEQGPGSLGYTF. The CDR3 DNA reads as TGCAGCGTCGAGCAGGGGCCAGGGTCTCTTGGCTACACCTTC.

This chain links TRBV2 with TRBJ2-6; D call uncertain. Germline CDR1 and CDR2: SNHLY and FYNNEI. V was cut by 6 bases and J by 18 bases, with 9 bases left in between. The CDR3 extends over 9 amino acids. The CDR3 here is CASRRDWTF. CDR3 bases: TGTGCCAGCAGACGCGACTGGACTTTC.

This clonotype was detected many times. V is TRBV2 and J is TRBJ1-6; no reliable D call. V was clipped by 5 bases and J by 3 bases, with 11 bases between them. Germline V gene data show CDR1 as SNHLY and CDR2 as FYNNEI. The CDR3 totals 15 residues. The CDR3 sequence is CASSTGSDYNSPLHF. The CDR3 nucleotides are TGTGCCAGCAGTACCGGGTCGGACTATAATTCACCCCTCCACTTT.

This clonotype was seen many times. The chain combines TRBV20-1 with TRBJ1-4; the D gene is possibly TRBD1 (5 bases). Per germline, CDR1 DFQATT and CDR2 SNEGSKA (reference sequence). This CDR3 spans 14 amino acids. With 1 base removed from V and 3 bases from J, the gap between germline ends came to 9 bases. CDR3 residues: CSARGWGANEKLFF. The DNA of the CDR3 is TGCAGTGCTAGAGGTTGGGGGGCTAATGAAAAACTGTTTTTT.

Details on this clonotype: A much larger clone differs from this one at a single base, so this may be a read error. The chain recombines TRBV5-1 with TRBJ2-7; 8 bases line up with TRBD1. Germline V lookup: CDR1 SGHRS, CDR2 YFSETQ. The CDR3 contains 15 residues. CDR3 sequence (DNA): TGCGCCAGCGGCTTGGTCCCGGACAGGGTCCACGAGCAGTACTTC. The encoded protein is CASGLVPDRVHEQYF.

The V call is TRBV10-2, the J call TRBJ2-7; 8 bases align to TRBD1. CDR1 is WSHSY, CDR2 SAAADI, per germline. The V and J ends lost 8 bases and 4 bases, in that order; junction bases with no gene match: 7. There are 13 residues in the CDR3. In DNA form, the CDR3 reads TGCGCCAGCCCGGGACAGGTCCGGTACGAGCAGTACTTC. It encodes CASPGQVRYEQYF.

In nucleotides, the CDR3 is TGTGCCAGCAGTTCGGGACTAGCGGGGAACCAAGAGACCCAGTACTTC. Protein: CASSSGLAGNQETQYF. J is TRBJ2-5 and V is TRBV6-5; 13 nucleotides match TRBD2. The germline V gene encodes CDR1 MNHEY and CDR2 SVGAGI. Trimming cost V 4 bases and J 0 bases; bases outside gene matches: 2. The CDR3 runs to 16 residues.

This clonotype was detected many times. The chain links TRBV7-2 to TRBJ1-1; the match to TRBD1 covers 9 bases. J was trimmed by 3 bases and V by 5 bases; bases with no gene match: 19. Per the germline V gene, CDR1 is SGHTA and CDR2 is FQGNSA. The CDR3 contains 19 residues. The CDR3 loop reads CASSGLSGQGPHMDTEAFF. The CDR3 coding sequence is TGTGCCAGCAGCGGACTCTCGGGACAGGGACCTCACATGGACACTGAAGCTTTCTTT.

As to this clonotype: With a much larger clone just one base away, this may be a read error. The V gene is TRBV29-1, the J gene TRBJ2-3; D is unclear. This CDR3 is built from 13 residues. The ends were cut back, 6 bases at V and 1 base at J, with 11 bases in the middle. The germline CDR1 and CDR2 sequences are SQVTM and ANQGSEA. The CDR3: CSVMMTGTDTQYF. CDR3 in DNA: TGCAGCGTGATGATGACTGGCACAGATACGCAGTATTTT.

The chain has TRBV5-1 and TRBJ2-3; 8 bases align to TRBD2. Per the germline V gene, CDR1 is SGHRS and CDR2 is YFSETQ. The CDR3 extends over 16 amino acids. After removal of 0 bases from V and 0 bases from J, the junction contained 3 bases not matched to a gene. CDR3 nucleotide sequence: TGCGCCAGCAGCTTGGTGGCTAGCGGGAGCACAGATACGCAGTATTTT. Its protein product is CASSLVASGSTDTQYF.

V is TRBV25-1 and J is TRBJ1-2; D might be TRBD1 (6 bases). Germline CDR1 MGHDK, CDR2 SYGVNS. V was cut by 5 bases and J by 4 bases, with 17 bases left in between. The CDR3 has 15 residues. The CDR3 DNA reads as TGTGCCAGCAGTCCCCGAATAGGGGGTGGCTATGGCTACACCTTC. It encodes CASSPRIGGGYGYTF.

V and J are TRBV7-9 and TRBJ2-3, with D unclear. Germline V gene sequence: CDR1 SEHNR, CDR2 FQNEAQ (reference sequence). This CDR3 comprises 16 residues. V was pared by 5 bases and J by 4 bases, with 19 bases between. In nucleotides, the CDR3 is TGTGCCAGCAGCCCTGAGGCCCTACCGCTTGCAGATACGCAGTATTTT. Amino acid sequence: CASSPEALPLADTQYF. Together with reference TRBV7-9 and TRBJ2-3, the CDR3 gives the full variable domain: DTGVSQNPRHKITKRGQNVTFRCDPISEHNRLYWYRQTLGQGPEFLTYFQNEAQLEKSRLLSDRFSAERPKGSFSTLEIQRTEQGDSAMYLCASSPEALPLADTQYFGPGTRLTVL.

This clonotype was detected once. V usage is TRBV2 and J usage is TRBJ1-5; D remains unclear. V was cut by 6 bases and J by 7 bases, with 13 bases left in between. Germline CDR1 and CDR2: SNHLY and FYNNEI. CDR3 size: 13 residues. The DNA of the CDR3 is TGTGCCAGCAGAGGTGAAGGGTACCAGCCCCAGCATTTT. Residues: CASRGEGYQPQHF.